This TCR beta chain was obtained from a study of radiotherapy plus CTLA-4 blockade in lung cancer. Study-wide results and caveats: In blood, tumor-derived TCR clones expanded after radiotherapy plus ipilimumab.

About this clone: Its antigen is as yet unknown.

Germline V CDR1 and CDR2: MGHRA, YSYEKL. V shed 1 base, J shed 16 bases, and the junction held 8 bases outside the gene matches. The CDR3 contains 13 residues. Libraries were prepared by immunoSEQ multiplex PCR; TCRdb keeps only in-frame clonotypes and omits some of them. Here the sample spans under 55,000 clones, 82% being singletons. Sequenced here: peripheral blood, sampled from a patient treated with radiotherapy plus ipilimumab. The receptor comes from a human donor with non-small cell lung cancer who had stable disease on radiotherapy plus ipilimumab. This chain uses TRBV4-1 with TRBJ2-1; 9 bases align to TRBD2. The CDR3 sequence is CASSQGGGTSLFF. The CDR3 bases are TGCGCCAGCAGCCAAGGCGGAGGGACTAGCCTATTCTTC.